This is a list of T cell receptor beta chains from one sample in a study of T cell repertoires in cytomegalovirus infection. One entry per CDR3 protein results from TCRdb running MiXCR on the reads. The sample lists 480,000 or so distinct CDR3 sequences, 11% occurring once. Input material: PBMCs. The receptors come from a human donor in good health (CMV status not recorded). Some clones in this sample may be carry-over from other donors' samples. Each CDR3 is given with its conserved first and last residue. A D gene is named only where the DNA matches it firmly. Not every row has a clone size; where given, it reads once, few, many or a size class.

j_call v_call cdr3_length d_call clone_size cdr3_nt cdr3_aa
TRBJ1-2 TRBV2 15 TRBD1 many TGTGCCAGCACCCTTCTTACAGGGGGCGACTATGGCTACACCTTC CASTLLTGGDYGYTF
TRBJ2-5 TRBV9 15 TRBD1 NA TGTGCCAGCAGCGTGGGGACAGGCGCCCAAGAGACCCAGTACTTC CASSVGTGAQETQYF
TRBJ2-5 TRBV10-3 17 TRBD2 many TGTGCCATCAGTGAAGGAGATAGCGGGGGGGCCTGGGAGACCCAGTACTTC CAISEGDSGGAWETQYF
TRBJ2-2 TRBV5-6 18 NA NA TGTGCCAGCAGCATAGTGGCGAGGTGGAAGTCCAACACCGGGGAGCTGTTTTTT CASSIVARWKSNTGELFF
TRBJ2-7 TRBV7-2 14 TRBD2 many TGTGCCAGCAGCTCCACTAGCGGGAACTACGAGCAGTACTTC CASSSTSGNYEQYF
TRBJ2-5 TRBV7-3 14 NA many TGTGCCAGCAGCTTAAGAGGGGACCAAGAGACCCAGTACTTC CASSLRGDQETQYF
TRBJ1-2 TRBV7-8 13 NA many TGTGCCAGCAGCTTAGAAACTGACTATGGCTACACCTTC CASSLETDYGYTF
TRBJ2-5 TRBV6-1 17 TRBD2 many TGTGCCAGCAGTCTGCGTCGAATTAGCGGGAGCGTCGAGACCCAGTACTTC CASSLRRISGSVETQYF
TRBJ1-1 TRBV2 14 TRBD1 few TGTGCCAGCAGCGCGGGGGGACAGGGGGTCCCAGCTTTCTTT CASSAGGQGVPAFF
TRBJ2-5 TRBV27 13 NA few TGTGCCAGCAGTGCCGCAGGACAAGAGACCCAGTACTTC CASSAAGQETQYF
TRBJ2-3 TRBV5-4 15 TRBD2 many TGTGCCAGCAGCCGGGGCGGGGGGACGGCAGATACGCAGTATTTT CASSRGGGTADTQYF
TRBJ1-2 TRBV11-2 15 NA many TGTGCCAGCAGCTCGACAGGTCCTCGGAACTATGGCTACACCTTC CASSSTGPRNYGYTF
TRBJ2-7 TRBV2 15 TRBD2 many TGTGCCAGCAGTGAGGGGACTAGCGGGTTCTACGAGCAGTACTTC CASSEGTSGFYEQYF
TRBJ2-5 TRBV19 15 NA NA TGTGCCAGTAGCCAGGGGAGGAGGGGGCAAGAGACCCAGTACTTC CASSQGRRGQETQYF
TRBJ2-1 TRBV9 14 NA NA TGTGCCAGCAGCGTCCGGGTCGGGGAGCGTGAGCAGTTCTTC CASSVRVGEREQFF
TRBJ1-1 TRBV9 15 NA NA TGTGCCAGCAGCGTAGGCCCGGACCTTAGCACTGAAGCTTTCTTT CASSVGPDLSTEAFF
TRBJ2-1 TRBV3-1 15 TRBD2 NA TGTGCCAGCAGCCAAGATGAGACTAGCGGGAGGCCGCAGTTCTTC CASSQDETSGRPQFF
TRBJ2-2 TRBV7-8 15 NA many TGTGCCAGCAGCTCCCTTGGCGAGAGGGTCCGGGAGCTGTTTTTT CASSSLGERVRELFF
TRBJ2-4 TRBV12-3/TRBV12-4 14 NA many TGTGCCAGCAGTTTGGACTACCTGGGGTACATTCAGTACTTC CASSLDYLGYIQYF
TRBJ2-1 TRBV30 20 TRBD2 NA TGTGCCTGGAGTCTACCTTCGGGACTAGCGGGAGTATCTTCCTACAATGAGCAGTTCTTC CAWSLPSGLAGVSSYNEQFF
TRBJ2-1 TRBV2 17 NA NA TGTGCCAGCAGTGATTCAGATCGACTCACCGGGGTGAATGAGCAGTTCTTC CASSDSDRLTGVNEQFF
TRBJ2-2 TRBV20-1 14 TRBD2 few TGCAGTGCGCACGATAGCGGGACCGCCGGGGAGCTGTTTTTT CSAHDSGTAGELFF
TRBJ2-1 TRBV6-2/TRBV6-3 15 TRBD2 NA TGTGCCAGCAGCCTCCGGGGGGGGCTTTGGGGTGAGCAGTTCTTC CASSLRGGLWGEQFF
TRBJ2-7 TRBV27 15 NA NA TGTGCCAGCAGAACCGGGCCCGCTAGAGGTTACGAGCAGTACTTC CASRTGPARGYEQYF
TRBJ1-1 TRBV9 17 NA few TGTGCCAGCAGCAAAGAAGGGGACATTTTGATGAACACTGAAGCTTTCTTT CASSKEGDILMNTEAFF